This TCR beta chain was profiled in a study of blood T cell repertoires in COVID-19. About the study: Both acute and convalescent COVID-19 samples were obtained from the United States, Italy and Spain. PBMCs, B-cell-depleted T cells, or T cells provided the cDNA or gDNA that made up the material.

In the original analysis: For nucleated cells, counts were estimated from reference gene primer amplification. Some clones are missing from TCRdb's copy, which holds only in-frame ones; the method was immunoSEQ multiplex PCR. V, J and clone size were drawn from that table, and D and trimming were deduced from the DNA. The data hold roughly 230,000 clones, with around 83% observed a single time. Germline loops: CDR1 SGHNT, CDR2 YYREEE (reference sequence). CDR3 length: 14 residues. The ends were cut back, 3 bases at V and 5 bases at J, with 9 bases in the middle. The TCR originated in a man aged 35-49 years with acute or convalescent COVID-19. The V call is TRBV5-4, the J call TRBJ1-6; D ambiguous. What was sequenced was peripheral blood. The CDR3 DNA reads as TGTGCCAGCAGCTCCAGGATTAATAATTCACCCCTCCACTTT. It translates to CASSSRINNSPLHF.